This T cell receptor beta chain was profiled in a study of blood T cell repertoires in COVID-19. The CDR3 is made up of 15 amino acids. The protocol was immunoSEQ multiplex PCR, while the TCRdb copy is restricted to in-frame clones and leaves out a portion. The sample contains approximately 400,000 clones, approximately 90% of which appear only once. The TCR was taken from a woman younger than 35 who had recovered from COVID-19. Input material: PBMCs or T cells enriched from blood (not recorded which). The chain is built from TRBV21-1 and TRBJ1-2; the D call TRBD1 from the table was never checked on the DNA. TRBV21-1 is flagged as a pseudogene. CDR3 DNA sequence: TGTGCCAGCAGCTTCGTACGACTCGGGACAGAGGGCTACACCTTC. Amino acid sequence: CASSFVRLGTEGYTF.